The entry that follows covers one T cell receptor beta chain sequence. The data belong to a study of blood T cell repertoires in COVID-19. Profiled with immunoSEQ multiplex PCR; TCRdb holds only in-frame clones, not every one. Of hundreds of thousands of clones listed, 88% are singletons. CDR1 and CDR2 (germline): SNHLY, FYNNEI. The CDR3 runs 14 residues. The V and J ends lost 7 bases and 5 bases respectively, with 17 bases between them. The TCR comes from a woman between 18 and 30 years old who had been exposed to COVID-19. Material: PBMCs or T cells enriched from blood (not recorded which). This sequence joins TRBV2 and TRBJ1-1; weak D call: TRBD1 (6 bases). Here the CDR3 reads CASKFTGSGTEAFF. Written as DNA, the CDR3 is TGTGCCAGCAAATTTACAGGGTCAGGGACTGAAGCTTTCTTT.